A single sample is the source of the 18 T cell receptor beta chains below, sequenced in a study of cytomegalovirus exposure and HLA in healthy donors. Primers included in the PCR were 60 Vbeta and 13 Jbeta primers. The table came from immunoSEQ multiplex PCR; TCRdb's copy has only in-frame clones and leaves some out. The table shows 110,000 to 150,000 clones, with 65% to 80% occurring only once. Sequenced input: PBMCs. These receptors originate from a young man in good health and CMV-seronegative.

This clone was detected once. This chain's CDR3 is CSACRTSEGGELFF. CDR3 DNA: TGCAGCGCCTGCAGGACTAGCGAAGGCGGGGAGCTGTTTTTT. The chain links TRBV29-1 to TRBJ2-2; 9 positions agree with TRBD2. CDR1 is SQVTM and CDR2 is ANQGSEA in the germline V gene. The CDR3 extends over 14 amino acids. With V trimmed by 7 bases and J by 7 bases, 10 bases remained unmatched.

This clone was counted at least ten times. The CDR3 loop reads CASSGTGLGYGYTF. DNA of the CDR3: TGTGCCAGCAGTGGGACAGGGTTGGGCTATGGCTACACCTTC. V gene TRBV25-1 combines with J gene TRBJ1-2; 8 bases align to TRBD1. This CDR3 is built from 14 residues. CDR1 is MGHDK and CDR2 is SYGVNS in the germline V gene. V was clipped by 4 bases and J by 4 bases; unmatched bases: 5.

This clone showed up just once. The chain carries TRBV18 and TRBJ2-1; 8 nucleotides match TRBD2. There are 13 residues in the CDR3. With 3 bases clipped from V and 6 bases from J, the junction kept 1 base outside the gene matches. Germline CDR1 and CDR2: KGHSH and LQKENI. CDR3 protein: CASSPGLANEQFF. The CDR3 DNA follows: TGTGCCAGCTCACCCGGACTAGCCAATGAGCAGTTCTTC. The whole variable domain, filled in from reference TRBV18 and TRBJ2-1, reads NAGVMQNPRHLVRRRGQEARLRCSPMKGHSHVYWYRQLPEEGLKFMVYLQKENIIDESGMPKERFSAEFPKEGPSILRIQQVVRGDSAAYFCASSPGLANEQFFGPGTRLTVL.

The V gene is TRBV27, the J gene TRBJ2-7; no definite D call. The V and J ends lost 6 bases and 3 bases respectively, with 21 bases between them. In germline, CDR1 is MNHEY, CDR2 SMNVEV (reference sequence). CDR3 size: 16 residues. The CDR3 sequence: CASSLDPVGAYYEQYF. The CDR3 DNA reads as TGTGCCAGCAGCTTAGACCCCGTAGGAGCATACTACGAGCAGTACTTC.

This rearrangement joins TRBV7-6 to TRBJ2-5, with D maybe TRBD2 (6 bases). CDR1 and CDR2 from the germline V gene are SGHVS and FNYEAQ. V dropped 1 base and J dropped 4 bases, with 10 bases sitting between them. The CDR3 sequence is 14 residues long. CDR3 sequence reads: CASSLGVSGETQYF. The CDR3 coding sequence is TGTGCCAGCAGCTTAGGGGTTAGCGGAGAGACCCAGTACTTC.

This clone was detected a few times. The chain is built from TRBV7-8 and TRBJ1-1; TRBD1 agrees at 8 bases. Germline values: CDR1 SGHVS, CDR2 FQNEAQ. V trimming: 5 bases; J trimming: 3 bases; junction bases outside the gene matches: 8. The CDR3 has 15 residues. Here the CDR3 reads CASSPTGGTYTEAFF. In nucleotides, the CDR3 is TGTGCCAGCAGCCCCACAGGGGGGACCTACACTGAAGCTTTCTTT.

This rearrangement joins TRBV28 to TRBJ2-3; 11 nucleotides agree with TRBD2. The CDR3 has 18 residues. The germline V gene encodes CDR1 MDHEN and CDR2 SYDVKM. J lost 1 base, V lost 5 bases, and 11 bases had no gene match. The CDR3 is CASSPTSGILGGTDTQYF. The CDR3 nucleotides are TGTGCCAGCAGTCCGACTAGCGGGATCCTCGGGGGCACAGATACGCAGTATTTT.

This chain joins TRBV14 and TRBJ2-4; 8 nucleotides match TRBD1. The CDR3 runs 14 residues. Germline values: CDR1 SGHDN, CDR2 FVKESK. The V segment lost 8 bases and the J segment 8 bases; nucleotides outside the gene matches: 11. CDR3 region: CASGQGPNSHIQYF. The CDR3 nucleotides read TGTGCCAGCGGACAGGGTCCTAACTCCCACATTCAGTACTTC.

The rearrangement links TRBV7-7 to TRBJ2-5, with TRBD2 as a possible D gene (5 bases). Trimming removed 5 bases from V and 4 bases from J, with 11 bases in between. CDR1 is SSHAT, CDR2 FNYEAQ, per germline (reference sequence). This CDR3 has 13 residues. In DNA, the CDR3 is TGTGCCAGCAGCCCCGAGGGCGGAGAGACCCAGTACTTC. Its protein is CASSPEGGETQYF.

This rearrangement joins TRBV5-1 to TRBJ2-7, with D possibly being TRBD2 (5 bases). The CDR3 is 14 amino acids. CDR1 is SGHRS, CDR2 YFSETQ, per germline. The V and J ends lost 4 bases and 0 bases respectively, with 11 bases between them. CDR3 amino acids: CASSHQRSSYEQYF. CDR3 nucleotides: TGCGCCAGCAGCCACCAGCGGAGCTCCTACGAGCAGTACTTC.

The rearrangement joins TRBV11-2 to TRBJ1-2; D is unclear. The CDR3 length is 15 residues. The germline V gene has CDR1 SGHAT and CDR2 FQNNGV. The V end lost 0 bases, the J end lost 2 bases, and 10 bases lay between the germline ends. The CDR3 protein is CASSLEGGRNYGYTF. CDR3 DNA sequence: TGTGCCAGCAGCTTAGAAGGAGGCAGGAACTATGGCTACACCTTC.

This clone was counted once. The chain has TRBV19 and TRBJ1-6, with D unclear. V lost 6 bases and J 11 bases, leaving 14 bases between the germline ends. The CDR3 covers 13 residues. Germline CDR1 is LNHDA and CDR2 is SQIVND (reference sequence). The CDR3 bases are TGTGCCAGTAGAGATACTTCGGTGACACCCCTCCACTTT. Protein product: CASRDTSVTPLHF. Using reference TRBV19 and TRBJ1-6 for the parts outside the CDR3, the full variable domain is DGGITQSPKYLFRKEGQNVTLSCEQNLNHDAMYWYRQDPGQGLRLIYYSQIVNDFQKGDIAEGYSVSREKKESFPLTVTSAQKNPTAFYLCASRDTSVTPLHFGNGTRLTVT.

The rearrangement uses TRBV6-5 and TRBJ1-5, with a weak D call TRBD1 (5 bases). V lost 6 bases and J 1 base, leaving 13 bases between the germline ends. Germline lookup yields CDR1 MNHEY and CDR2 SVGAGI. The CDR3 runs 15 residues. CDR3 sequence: CASSGRRGSNQPQHF. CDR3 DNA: TGTGCCAGCAGCGGCCGCCGGGGGAGCAATCAGCCCCAGCATTTT.

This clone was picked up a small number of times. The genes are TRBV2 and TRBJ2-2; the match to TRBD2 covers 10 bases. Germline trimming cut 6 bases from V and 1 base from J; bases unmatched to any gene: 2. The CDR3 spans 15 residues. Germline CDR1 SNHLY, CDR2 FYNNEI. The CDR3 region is CASRVAGGNTGELFF. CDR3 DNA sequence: TGTGCCAGCAGAGTAGCGGGGGGGAACACCGGGGAGCTGTTTTTT. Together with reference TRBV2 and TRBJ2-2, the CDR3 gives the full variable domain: EPEVTQTPSHQVTQMGQEVILRCVPISNHLYFYWYRQILGQKVEFLVSFYNNEISEKSEIFDDQFSVERPDGSNFTLKIRSTKLEDSAMYFCASRVAGGNTGELFFGEGSRLTVL.

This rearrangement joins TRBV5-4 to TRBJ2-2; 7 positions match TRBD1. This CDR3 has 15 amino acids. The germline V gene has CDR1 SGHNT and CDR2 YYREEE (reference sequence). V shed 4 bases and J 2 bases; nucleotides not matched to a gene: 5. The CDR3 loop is CASSAGTANTGELFF. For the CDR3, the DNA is TGTGCCAGCAGCGCTGGGACAGCTAACACCGGGGAGCTGTTTTTT.

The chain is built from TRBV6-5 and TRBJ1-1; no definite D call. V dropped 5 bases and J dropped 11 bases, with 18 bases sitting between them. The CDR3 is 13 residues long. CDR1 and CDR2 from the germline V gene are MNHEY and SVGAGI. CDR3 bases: TGTGCCAGCAGTCCCACTGGGCGATCTCTTGCTTTCTTT. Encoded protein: CASSPTGRSLAFF.

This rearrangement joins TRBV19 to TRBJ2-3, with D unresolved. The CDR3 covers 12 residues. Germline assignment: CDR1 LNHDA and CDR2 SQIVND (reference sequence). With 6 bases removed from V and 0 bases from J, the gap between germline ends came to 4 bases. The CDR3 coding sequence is TGTGCCAGTAGAGAGAGCACAGATACGCAGTATTTT. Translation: CASRESTDTQYF.

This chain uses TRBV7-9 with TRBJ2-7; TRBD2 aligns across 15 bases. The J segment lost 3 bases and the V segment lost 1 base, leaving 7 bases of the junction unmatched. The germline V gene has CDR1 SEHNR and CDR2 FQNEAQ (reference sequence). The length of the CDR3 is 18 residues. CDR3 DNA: TGTGCCAGCAGCTTAGGGACTAGCGGGGGGGCCCGGAACTACGAGCAGTACTTC. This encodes CASSLGTSGGARNYEQYF.